This TCR beta chain was sequenced during a study of cytomegalovirus exposure and HLA in healthy donors listed by TCRdb under 2017. In terms of the full investigation: An earlier analysis of roughly 630 of the donors reported more than 250 Gb of sequence data and around 120 million unique TCR beta sequences from about 179 million T cells. Approximately 330 gigabases of sequencing data and 75 million to 85 million unique TCR sequences made up an early release that covered several hundred HLA-typed donors. Among the roughly 400 genotyped donors, around 81% belonged to the genetic ancestry cluster associated with self-reported Caucasian donors. The study was designed to test whether signatures of past pathogen exposure could be identified by cataloging public T cell receptors. Using immunosequencing, the study profiled T cell repertoires from 640 or so subjects and related those repertoires to cytomegalovirus serostatus. Besides the first cohort of roughly 640 subjects, a separate validation cohort made up of roughly 130 different subjects was used. To predict cytomegalovirus infection status, the study brought together high-throughput TCR immunosequencing, statistical association of individual TCRs with disease status, and machine learning. To study patterns of TCR occurrence, a later analysis re-analyzed previously published TCR beta repertoires from 600 to 750 donors and added high-resolution HLA genotyping. In the later analysis, no new phenotypic data were used to find candidate immune exposures; instead, reliance was placed on TCR beta sequences and their occurrence across donors. An earlier analysis of around 580 of the donors used high-throughput TCR beta sequencing to judge whether each TCR beta V gene segment behaved as functional or pseudogenic. Donor age, sex, ethnicity and CMV serostatus were collected together with the repertoire data. In a later genetic analysis, genome-wide SNP genotypes for 398 of the 666 donors were used, and that subset was treated as a discovery cohort. All discovery cohort repertoires had been generated using a single sequencing platform. HLA typing included class I and class II loci at four-digit resolution. The number of donors typed differed by locus, with about 629-630 for A, B, C, DRB1 and DQB1, over 500 for DQA1, 606 for DPA1, and some 450 for DPB1. About 5 DR-DQ haplotypes were handled as single units for association and clustering, since linkage in the cohort was strong. Across under 500 genotyped donors of the cohort, an average of about 250,000 unique TCR beta nucleotide sequences per donor were sequenced, and around 19% of those sequences were non-productive. What the research found in general, with its limitations: According to a later analysis, TCR association rates differed among HLA loci, with DRB1 alleles showing the most associated TCRs and HLA-C alleles showing the fewest. The authors suggested that the approach could potentially be generalized to other disease states and immunological phenotypes. Correlated functional status among segregating V segments might be attributable to linkage disequilibrium, but an unknown experimental factor could not be ruled out. In a later analysis, 16,951 TCR beta sequences were associated with specific HLA alleles at a false discovery rate of 0.05. In vitro tests confirmed that a few of the cytomegalovirus-associated TCR beta chains recognize cytomegalovirus antigens. Some IMGT-functional V segments, including TRBV6-2 and TRBV6-3, could not be distinguished by the 87-base-pair reads and were therefore excluded. A cluster of highly shared sequence variants was judged likely to represent a technical artifact of the sequencing pipeline. The study listed 150 to 200 TCR beta chains as associated with cytomegalovirus. Compared with the roughly 720-donor mean, donors in an Asian-associated ancestry cluster had fewer N-insertions in productive TCRs, according to a later genetic analysis. A later genetic analysis associated a missense DCLRE1C variant with V-gene and J-gene trimming of TCR beta chains, and an independent cohort replicated the association. While some public TCRs were present in many individuals, most TCR sequences turned up only very rarely across donors. A further reported finding was that TCR beta sequences accurately predicted the HLA-A and HLA-B alleles for most subjects in the first cohort. The classifier was reported to diagnose cytomegalovirus status with high specificity and sensitivity in both the original and validation cohorts. Because counts were too low, roughly 18 rarely observed V segments, including chromosome 9 orphons, were left out of the earlier analysis of approximately 580 of the donors. A later analysis found that most CMV-associated TCR beta chains appeared HLA-restricted, with HLA associations seemingly driven largely by CMV exposure. The presence/absence analyses assumed that sequencing depth was roughly uniform across donors, and that assumption may not be true. According to a later analysis, parvovirus B19, influenza, CMV and Epstein-Barr virus appeared linked to several top co-occurrence clusters. Because some donors lacked HLA typing at each locus, the association tests relied only on the typed subset. This cohort had only TCR beta chains sequenced, and the lack of alpha or paired-chain data limited which features could be detected. Compared with equally common non-associated chains, HLA-associated TCR beta chains in a later analysis were more clonally expanded and had lower generation probabilities. In an earlier analysis of more than 450 of the donors, most TCR beta V segments were observed in productive rearrangements about 90% or about 30% of the time, broadly matching IMGT annotations. The only immune exposure information available for the cohort was CMV serostatus. When HLA alleles, especially DR and DQ, strongly co-occurred, attributing TCR associations to individual alleles was difficult.

Remarks on this clone: Which antigen it targets is not known. No quality values exist for individual bases; no much larger clone is one base distant.

In total, roughly 670 healthy bone marrow donors made up the cohort. Cohort members were all nominally healthy when sampled, although unrecorded immune exposures were likely present. The donor tested CMV seropositive and was one of the 289 seropositive cohort members. A peripheral blood sample was collected from each donor, and TCR beta sequencing was performed on peripheral blood mononuclear cells. The Qiagen DNeasy Blood Extraction Kit was used to extract genomic DNA from the blood cell samples. V lost 4 bases and J lost 1 base; the stretch between them is 12 bases long. Based on the germline V gene, the CDR1 and CDR2 sequences are SGHDT and YYEEEE. Its CDR3 holds 14 amino acids, cysteine through phenylalanine. Of the read, only the CDR3 DNA is kept; its 42 bases are in frame from base 1. Library method: the immunoSEQ multiplex PCR assay. For the multiplex PCR, a mixture combining 60 forward primers for TCR Vbeta segments and 13 reverse primers for TCR Jbeta segments was used. Amplification of the CDR3 region of rearranged TCR beta genes was performed with a multiplex PCR assay on genomic DNA. The amplified TCR beta libraries were sequenced on the Illumina HiSeq System as 87-base-pair reads. As for the authors' bioinformatics: A later analysis tallied tens of millions of unique TCR beta chains across the 700 or so repertoires, and some 10 million of those chains were shared by two or more donors. A nearest-neighbor algorithm error-corrected the raw reads and collapsed the reads into unique sequences, merging closely related sequences to remove PCR and sequencing errors. V, D and J gene segments were assigned by aligning CDR3 sequences to IMGT reference sequences. For a sequence to be retained, a match of at least six nucleotides to both a V gene segment and a J gene segment was required. Rearrangements were called productive when the CDR3 lacked stop codons and stayed in frame with V and J; all others were non-productive. CDR3 was defined according to IMGT convention as the region running from the second conserved V-encoded cysteine to the conserved J-encoded phenylalanine. The earlier analysis of 500 to 600 of the donors excluded sequences that lacked an unambiguous match to a single V gene segment. In an earlier analysis of approximately 610 of the donors, V segments were called functional above 56.7% productive rearrangements and were called segregating when the between-donor standard deviation exceeded 5%. A statistical classification framework was built for diagnosing cytomegalovirus status from the catalog of TCR beta chain sequences. V and J gene assignment, in a later analysis, came from comparing TCR nucleotide sequences with IMGT/GENE-DB human TR gene sequences. Using the TCRdist pipeline, a later analysis assigned CDR3 sequences along with most-parsimonious VDJ recombination scenarios. A later analysis defined each TCR beta chain by its CDR3 amino acid sequence plus V-gene family, and excluded reads lacking a unique V-gene family. A later analysis removed 550 to 700 highly shared, low-generation-probability nucleotide sequences to deal with suspected cross-contamination and a sequencing artifact. A later analysis calculated a clonal expansion index for each public chain from normalized within-repertoire ranks of inferred template counts. In a later analysis, generation probabilities were computed with a VDJ recombination model fitted to out-of-frame rearrangements, and the resulting probabilities were checked against IGoR. Hypergeometric tests were used in a later analysis to score TCR-TCR, TCR-HLA and TCR-CMV co-occurrence, with a repertoire-size bias correction applied to the TCR pairs. False discovery rates were estimated in a later analysis by permuting HLA or CMV assignments 20 times. In a later analysis, co-occurring TCRs were grouped using DBSCAN, with TCRdist sequence similarity added in when clustering inside HLA-allele-positive subsets. Co-occurrence clustering excluded repertoires with fewer than 30,000 or more than 120,000 public chains, plus five with anomalous nucleotide sharing. Not all clones reach the TCRdb copy of this immuneACCESS table, which keeps in-frame sequences only. Checked studies attribute under half of the gap to unresolved V genes and leave the rest unexplained. V and J calls and clone size are copied from that table; D and trimming were computed from the DNA. Counted in this sample were around 150,000 clones; roughly 80% of them appeared once. The top ten constitute 3.5% to 4.5% of the sample.

The chain is assembled from TRBV5-6 and TRBJ2-7, with the D gene call left open. This clonotype was sampled from a woman aged 40 to 50 in good health and CMV-seropositive. Source material: PBMCs. The DNA sequence is TGTGCCAGCAGCCCAACTATAAATTCCTACGAGCAGTACTTC. This encodes CASSPTINSYEQYF. With the rest looked up from the reference TRBV5-6 and TRBJ2-7 genes rather than sequenced, the full variable domain is DAGVTQSPTHLIKTRGQQVTLRCSPKSGHDTVSWYQQALGQGPQFIFQYYEEEERQRGNFPDRFSGHQFPNYSSELNVNALLLGDSALYLCASSPTINSYEQYFGPGTRLTVT.